The 5 T cell receptor beta chains presented below share a single source sample, sequenced in a study of early T cells in non-severe SARS-CoV-2 infection. TCRdb reanalysed the 5' RACE reads using MiXCR and keeps one entry per CDR3 protein. The sample has under 85,000 distinct CDR3 sequences, more than 10% seen once. Sequencing input: whole blood. These receptors came from an adult who was a healthcare worker with PCR-confirmed SARS-CoV-2 infection or an uninfected control (not recorded which).

The table lists this clonotype with many counts. This chain links TRBV10-3 with TRBJ1-2, with a tentative D call TRBD1 (5 bases). V was pared by 5 bases and J by 7 bases, with 14 bases between. This CDR3 is built from 13 residues. Per germline, CDR1 ENHRY and CDR2 SYGVKD. CDR3 in amino acids: CAISRGARFGYTF. The CDR3 DNA follows: TGTGCCATCAGTCGCGGGGCCCGTTTTGGCTACACCTTC.

The J gene is TRBJ1-1, the V gene TRBV12-3 or TRBV12-4, with D perhaps TRBD1 (6 bases). CDR3 size: 15 residues. V lost 3 bases, J lost 0 bases, and 11 bases lay in between. The CDR3 bases are TGTGCCAGCAGTTTCAAGGACAGAGTGAACACTGAAGCTTTCTTT. Residues: CASSFKDRVNTEAFF.

Many counts were recorded for this clonotype. The rearrangement joins TRBV28 to TRBJ1-6, with 9 bases lining up with TRBD1. V shed 4 bases and J 14 bases; nucleotides not matched to a gene: 9. The CDR3 has 14 amino acids. Germline V CDR1 and CDR2: MDHEN, SYDVKM. CDR3 nucleotides: TGTGCCAGCAGTTCCACTTTGACAGGGGGGACCCTCCACTTT. Its protein product is CASSSTLTGGTLHF.

V and J are TRBV6-5 and TRBJ2-7, with D perhaps matching TRBD2 (5 bases). Deletions cut 0 bases from V and 2 bases from J, with 11 bases between. This CDR3 spans 15 amino acids. Per germline, CDR1 MNHEY and CDR2 SVGAGI. The CDR3 is CASSYSAGDTYEQYF. The CDR3 DNA is TGTGCCAGCAGTTACTCTGCCGGGGATACCTACGAGCAGTACTTC.

Ten or more counts support this clonotype. This chain uses TRBV6-6 with TRBJ1-1; 12 nucleotides line up with TRBD1. V lost 5 bases and J lost 8; bases outside the gene matches: 9. Germline assignment: CDR1 MNHNY and CDR2 SVGAGI (reference sequence). CDR3 size: 15 residues. This chain's CDR3 is CASSTTRDRGQEAFF. DNA of the CDR3: TGTGCCAGCAGTACAACCCGGGACAGGGGGCAAGAAGCTTTCTTT.